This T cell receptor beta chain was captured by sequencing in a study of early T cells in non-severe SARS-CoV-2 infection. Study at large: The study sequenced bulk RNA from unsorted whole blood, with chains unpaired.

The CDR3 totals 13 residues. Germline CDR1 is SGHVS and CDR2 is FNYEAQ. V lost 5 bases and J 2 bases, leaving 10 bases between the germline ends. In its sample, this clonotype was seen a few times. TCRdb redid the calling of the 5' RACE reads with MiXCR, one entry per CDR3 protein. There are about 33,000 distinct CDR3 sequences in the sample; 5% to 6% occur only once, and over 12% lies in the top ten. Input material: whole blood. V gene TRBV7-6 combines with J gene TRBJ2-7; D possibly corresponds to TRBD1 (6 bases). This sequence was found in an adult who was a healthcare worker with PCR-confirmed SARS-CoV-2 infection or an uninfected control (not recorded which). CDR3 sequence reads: CASSRQETYEQYF. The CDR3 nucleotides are TGTGCCAGCAGCCGACAGGAGACCTACGAGCAGTACTTC.